The T cell receptor (beta chain) described here comes from a study of blood T cell repertoires in COVID-19. Study information: Specimens from acute and convalescent COVID-19 originated in the United States, Italy and Spain. PBMCs, B-cell-depleted T cells, or T cells provided the cDNA or gDNA that made up the material.

The germline gives CDR1 SGHDT, CDR2 YYEEEE. V lost 4 bases, J lost 0 bases, and 14 bases lay in between. This CDR3 has 17 residues. In the original workflow: Using reference gene primer amplification, nucleated cell counts were estimated. Measured with immunoSEQ multiplex PCR; TCRdb has only the in-frame clones, and not every one. D and trimming were read from the DNA, whereas the V and J calls and clone size are those reported in that table. Among about 97,000 clones listed, 90% were seen once. V gene TRBV5-6 combines with J gene TRBJ2-6; possible D gene TRBD1, 5 bases. The origin of this receptor is a man in his 60s with acute or convalescent COVID-19. Sequenced sample: peripheral blood. DNA for the CDR3: TGTGCCAGCAGCCCTCTCGACAGATACTCTGGGGCCAACGTCCTGACTTTC. Protein product: CASSPLDRYSGANVLTF.